This TCR beta chain was captured by sequencing in a study of B cell selection in AIRE deficiency. Study results and caveats: Patient Tconv cells held about 28% of Treg sequences shared by healthy donors. Only TCRbeta was sequenced; 36.6% of shared healthy Treg sequences appeared in Tconv. CDR3s were shorter in shared Treg sequences, reflecting few non-templated nucleotide insertions.

As concerns this clone: Its cognate antigen is unknown.

Sorting defined conventional CD4 T cells as CD4+CD127+. V lost 1 base and J lost 5, with 9 bases in between. The germline CDR1 and CDR2 sequences are SGHRS and YFSETQ. The length of the CDR3 is 13 residues. In the source study's methods: Pooled conventional T cells gave about 11x10^4 patient and some 150,000 donor TCRbeta sequences. Assay: immunoSEQ multiplex PCR; the TCRdb copy retains only in-frame clones and omits some. The V and J calls and clone size were taken over from that table, and D and trimming were inferred from the DNA. Counted here are 20,000 to 30,000 clones, roughly 95% occurring once; the ten biggest clones make up around 0.22%.

The chain carries TRBV5-1 and TRBJ2-5; D perhaps matches TRBD1 (6 bases). This receptor was obtained from a human donor in good health. Source material: CD4+CD127+ conventional T cells sorted from PBMCs. The CDR3 protein is CASSLWTAETQYF. The CDR3 bases are TGCGCCAGCAGCTTGTGGACAGCTGAGACCCAGTACTTC.